A selection of T cell receptor beta chains follows, all from one sample in a study of identical twins. TCRdb recomputed calls from the 5' RACE reads with MiXCR, one row per CDR3 protein. The repertoire has 210,000 or so distinct CDR3 sequences, around 6.8% of them found once; the top ten carry about 1.8%. This sample also belongs to another study, concerning yellow fever vaccine responses in identical twins.

Sequenced: memory (CD45RO+) T cells sorted from blood. The source is a woman younger than 30 in good health. Both conserved end residues are part of each CDR3.

v_call,j_call,cdr3_aa
TRBV6-2/TRBV6-3,TRBJ2-3,CASSYRTAGWGSTDTQYF
TRBV24-1,TRBJ1-5,CATSRRGVSNQPQHF
TRBV2,TRBJ2-7,CASSSDRAAYEQYF
TRBV15,TRBJ2-5,CATSKNRGLGQETQYF
TRBV20-1,TRBJ2-5,CSASGLTSGGKETQYF
TRBV4-1,TRBJ2-7,CASSQAAGLAGEHEQYF
TRBV20-1,TRBJ2-7,CSNSKGTYSYEQYF
TRBV20-1,TRBJ2-1,CSARGRSNEQFF
TRBV29-1,TRBJ2-7,CSVSGPEYEQYF
TRBV27,TRBJ1-5,CASSSLTGFNQPQHF
TRBV5-6,TRBJ2-2,CASRFGGTNTGELFF
TRBV4-3,TRBJ2-2,CASSQDQGTTSTGELFF
TRBV9,TRBJ2-1,CASSVDLTSGGNEQFF
TRBV5-8,TRBJ2-3,CASSYLTGTRLTDTQYF
TRBV27,TRBJ2-1,CASSRTGTGVYNEQFF
TRBV4-3,TRBJ1-1,CASRPKGVVNTEAFF
TRBV12-3/TRBV12-4,TRBJ1-3,CASSTTQGNTIYF
TRBV7-2,TRBJ2-1,CASREGAGGGNEQFF
TRBV29-1,TRBJ1-1,CSAGVRLSRRSTEAFF
TRBV6-4,TRBJ2-2,CASSAGNTGELFF
TRBV7-6,TRBJ1-6,CASSKTGQNNSPLHF
TRBV20-1,TRBJ2-4,CSARVGDQPYF
TRBV20-1,TRBJ2-7,CSARDPRTSAMTYEQYF
TRBV20-1,TRBJ2-7,CSAGGPQGSEQYF
TRBV4-3,TRBJ2-3,CASSQGGAGGPVTQYF
TRBV5-6,TRBJ1-1,CASSYTVYTEAFF
TRBV12-3/TRBV12-4,TRBJ2-3,CASRPTSLLTDTQYF
TRBV20-1,TRBJ2-1,CSASPRVEGYNEQFF
TRBV6-2/TRBV6-3,TRBJ2-5,CASSLYSMGETQYF
TRBV20-1,TRBJ1-5,CSARDWTGWNQPQHF
TRBV20-1,TRBJ1-1,CSASSGQPFPAFF
TRBV2,TRBJ2-3,CASSGSGGTTDTQYF
TRBV7-9,TRBJ1-4,CASSSGTVGNEKLFF
TRBV5-1,TRBJ1-1,CASSLGRTGGAGKDTEAFF
TRBV15,TRBJ2-5,CATSSVYSIVSQETQYF
TRBV19,TRBJ2-1,CASSPCSKAGIGCEQFF
TRBV6-1,TRBJ2-3,CASRGWRDTDTQYF
TRBV5-1,TRBJ2-1,CASSLAGGMDEQFF
TRBV9,TRBJ2-3,CASSVEGMVADTQYF
TRBV29-1,TRBJ1-1,CSVWGIENTEAFF
TRBV25-1,TRBJ1-2,CASSAREYGYTF
TRBV25-1,TRBJ2-1,CASSRGTEQFF
TRBV29-1,TRBJ2-1,CSVTFSLSEQFF
TRBV9,TRBJ2-3,CASSVETSGGTDTQYF
TRBV6-5,TRBJ2-5,CASSAHQGTQYF
TRBV5-1,TRBJ2-2,CASSPRGRTNTGELFF
TRBV15,TRBJ1-5,CATSRDGQEGNQPQHF
TRBV6-1,TRBJ1-5,CASSIGNQPQHF
TRBV29-1,TRBJ2-2,CSVARAGGTGELFF
TRBV20-1,TRBJ2-3,CSARTGRTDTQYF
TRBV15,TRBJ1-2,CATSRGRQGGYGYTF
TRBV6-4,TRBJ2-7,CAFSPQGTEHLSYEQYF
TRBV3-1,TRBJ1-2,CASSQGFGYTF
TRBV7-9,TRBJ2-6,CASGGSGANVLTF
TRBV9,TRBJ2-7,CASSVTGQSSYEQYF